Presented here are 15 T cell receptor beta chains from one specimen sequenced in a study of CD8 T cells in Susac syndrome. Reverse transcription of roughly 0.5 to 1 ug RNA was carried out with random hexamers. From the immunoSEQ multiplex PCR reads, TCRdb called clonotypes with MiXCR, one entry per CDR3 protein. The sample holds 130,000 to 150,000 distinct CDR3 sequences; approximately 93% are singletons and the top ten take 0.07% to 0.1%. Sample: CD4+ T cells from PBMCs. The receptors shown here come from a human donor in good health.

CDR3 bases: TGCGCCAGCAGCCCCGGGACAGGGCAGAATCAGCCCCAGCATTTT. It encodes CASSPGTGQNQPQHF. The chain links TRBV5-1 to TRBJ1-5; 9 bases line up with TRBD1. Germline V lookup: CDR1 SGHRS, CDR2 YFSETQ. The CDR3 length is 15 residues. J was trimmed by 4 bases and V by 4 bases; bases with no gene match: 6.

The chain joins TRBV24-1 to TRBJ2-5; D is unclear. From germline, CDR1 is KGHDR and CDR2 SFDVKD. This CDR3 contains 13 residues. V dropped 5 bases and J dropped 2 bases, with 8 bases sitting between them. CDR3 region: CATSGTIQETQYF. DNA of the CDR3: TGTGCCACCAGTGGGACGATACAAGAGACCCAGTACTTC.

The chain links TRBV30 to TRBJ2-5, with a tentative D call TRBD1 (5 bases). V was shortened by 3 bases and J by 4 bases, with 12 bases between the two germline ends. Germline CDR1 GTSNPN, CDR2 SVGIG (reference sequence). The CDR3 totals 13 residues. The DNA of the CDR3 is TGTGCCTGGAGCGCCGGTAGGGGAGAGACCCAGTACTTC. Protein: CAWSAGRGETQYF.

The chain links TRBV5-1 to TRBJ2-3; 8 nucleotides match TRBD2. V was pared by 3 bases and J by 6 bases, with 9 bases of the junction left unmatched. The length of the CDR3 is 15 residues. The germline CDR1 and CDR2 sequences are SGHRS and YFSETQ. In DNA, the CDR3 is TGCGCCAGCAGCTCCGAAGGCGGGAGGTCGGATACGCAGTATTTT. It encodes CASSSEGGRSDTQYF.

CDR3 nucleotides: TGTGCCAGCTCACCCCAAAGTGGCAGGGGCCTAAGCACTGAAGCTTTCTTT. This encodes CASSPQSGRGLSTEAFF. V and J are TRBV18 and TRBJ1-1; TRBD1 might be the D (6 bases). The ends were cut back, 3 bases at V and 4 bases at J, with 21 bases in the middle. The CDR3 runs to 17 residues. Germline V lookup: CDR1 KGHSH, CDR2 LQKENI. Based on the CDR3 plus reference TRBV18 and TRBJ1-1, the full variable domain is NAGVMQNPRHLVRRRGQEARLRCSPMKGHSHVYWYRQLPEEGLKFMVYLQKENIIDESGMPKERFSAEFPKEGPSILRIQQVVRGDSAAYFCASSPQSGRGLSTEAFFGQGTRLTVV.

The V gene is TRBV20-1, the J gene TRBJ1-2; no definite D call. Germline V CDR1 and CDR2: DFQATT, SNEGSKA (reference sequence). The CDR3 is made up of 12 amino acids. Trimming left V 0 bases short and J 5 bases short, with 7 bases between. The CDR3 spells CSARDLAYGYTF. CDR3 DNA: TGCAGTGCTAGAGATTTGGCATATGGCTACACCTTC.

This chain joins TRBV25-1 and TRBJ2-7, with D unresolved. Looked up from germline, CDR1 is MGHDK and CDR2 is SYGVNS. The CDR3 has 12 residues. The V end was cut by 3 bases, the J end by 4 bases, with 7 bases between. CDR3 DNA sequence: TGTGCCAGCAGTGACGGACGGTACGAGCAGTACTTC. Its translation is CASSDGRYEQYF.

The chain links TRBV3-1 to TRBJ2-1, with D possibly called TRBD1 or TRBD2 (5 bases each). The CDR3 consists of 14 residues. Germline V lookup: CDR1 LGHDT, CDR2 YNNKEL (reference sequence). The germline V and J ends were trimmed by 3 bases and 2 bases, with 8 bases remaining between them. The CDR3 DNA is TGTGCCAGCAGCCAGGGGACCCCCTACAATGAGCAGTTCTTC. Its protein product is CASSQGTPYNEQFF.

The gene calls are TRBV28 and TRBJ2-7; no clear D gene. The CDR3 is 11 amino acids. With 6 bases removed from V and 4 bases from J, the gap between germline ends came to 7 bases. Germline-derived CDR1 and CDR2 are MDHEN and SYDVKM. CDR3 in amino acids: CASSIRYEQYF. In nucleotides, the CDR3 is TGTGCCAGCAGCATTCGGTACGAGCAGTACTTC.

The V call is TRBV20-1, the J call TRBJ2-7, with D maybe TRBD1 (6 bases). CDR1 is DFQATT and CDR2 is SNEGSKA in the germline V gene (reference sequence). The CDR3 runs 13 residues. V lost 3 bases and J 3 bases, leaving 12 bases between the germline ends. CDR3 residues: CSASGQRSYEQYF. The DNA for the CDR3 is TGCAGTGCTAGCGGACAGCGCAGCTACGAGCAGTACTTC.

The chain combines TRBV20-1 with TRBJ2-7; D gene uncertain. The CDR3 has 13 amino acids. CDR1 DFQATT and CDR2 SNEGSKA come from the germline V gene (reference sequence). V shed 6 bases and J shed 2 bases, with 14 bases lying between them. The CDR3 loop is CSAKDASPYEQYF. As DNA, the CDR3 is TGCAGTGCGAAGGACGCCAGTCCCTACGAGCAGTACTTC.

This clonotype was counted once. The genes are TRBV28 and TRBJ1-1; unclear D gene. The CDR3 consists of 15 residues. CDR1 and CDR2 from the germline V gene are MDHEN and SYDVKM. Trimming pared 8 bases from V and 7 bases from J, leaving 23 bases between. CDR3 sequence (DNA): TGTGCCAGCCGAAGAAGGCCGAAGACCATTCTTGAAGCTTTCTTT. It is translated as CASRRRPKTILEAFF.

The V call is TRBV2, the J call TRBJ1-5; 7 nucleotides match TRBD1. Germline loops: CDR1 SNHLY, CDR2 FYNNEI. The V segment lost 1 base and the J segment 4 bases; nucleotides outside the gene matches: 1. The CDR3 totals 14 residues. CDR3 loop: CASSEEGANQPQHF. CDR3 in DNA: TGTGCCAGCAGTGAAGAGGGGGCGAATCAGCCCCAGCATTTT.

This chain uses TRBV2 with TRBJ2-1; 9 bases match TRBD2. V was pared by 6 bases and J by 6 bases, with 6 bases of the junction left unmatched. This CDR3 region has 14 residues. Germline lookup yields CDR1 SNHLY and CDR2 FYNNEI. The CDR3 spells CASRRASGINEQFF. CDR3 in DNA: TGTGCCAGCAGGCGGGCTAGCGGGATCAATGAGCAGTTCTTC.

This rearrangement joins TRBV2 to TRBJ2-2; possible D gene TRBD1, 5 bases. The germline V gene encodes CDR1 SNHLY and CDR2 FYNNEI. V lost 0 bases and J 7 bases, leaving 6 bases between the germline ends. CDR3 length equals 13 residues. CDR3: CASSEAGDGELFF. In DNA, the CDR3 is TGTGCCAGCAGTGAAGCAGGGGACGGGGAGCTGTTTTTT.